This T cell receptor beta chain was captured by sequencing in a study of blood T cell repertoires in COVID-19. Study context: Sources were T cells, B-cell-depleted T cells, or PBMCs; the material itself was cDNA or gDNA.

Source study methods: Amplification with reference gene primers provided the estimates of nucleated cell counts. Produced via immunoSEQ multiplex PCR; TCRdb's table is partial and in-frame only. V, J and clone size derive from that table, while D and trimming were established from the DNA sequence. Seen here are some 380,000 clones, nearly 90% observed once, and the top ten hold approximately 2%. Participant age was 18 to 89 years, and participants resided in fewer than 30 US areas. Clinical history reported by participants formed the basis on which cohorts were assigned. The CDR3 is 15 residues long. The germline V gene encodes CDR1 SGHRS and CDR2 YFSETQ. The V gene end was trimmed by 2 bases and the J gene end by 5 bases; junction bases not matched to a gene: 7.

The V gene is TRBV5-1, the J gene TRBJ1-1, with 9 bases identical to TRBD1. The sequence came from a woman aged 40 to 50 with acute COVID-19. The sequencing sample was made of PBMCs or T cells enriched from blood (not recorded which). The CDR3 spells CASSFETGGRTEAFF. The DNA for the CDR3 is TGCGCCAGCAGCTTCGAGACAGGGGGACGAACTGAAGCTTTCTTT. Supplemented by reference TRBV5-1 and TRBJ1-1, the full variable domain reads KAGVTQTPRYLIKTRGQQVTLSCSPISGHRSVSWYQQTPGQGLQFLFEYFSETQRNKGNFPGRFSGRQFSNSRSEMNVSTLELGDSALYLCASSFETGGRTEAFFGQGTRLTVV.